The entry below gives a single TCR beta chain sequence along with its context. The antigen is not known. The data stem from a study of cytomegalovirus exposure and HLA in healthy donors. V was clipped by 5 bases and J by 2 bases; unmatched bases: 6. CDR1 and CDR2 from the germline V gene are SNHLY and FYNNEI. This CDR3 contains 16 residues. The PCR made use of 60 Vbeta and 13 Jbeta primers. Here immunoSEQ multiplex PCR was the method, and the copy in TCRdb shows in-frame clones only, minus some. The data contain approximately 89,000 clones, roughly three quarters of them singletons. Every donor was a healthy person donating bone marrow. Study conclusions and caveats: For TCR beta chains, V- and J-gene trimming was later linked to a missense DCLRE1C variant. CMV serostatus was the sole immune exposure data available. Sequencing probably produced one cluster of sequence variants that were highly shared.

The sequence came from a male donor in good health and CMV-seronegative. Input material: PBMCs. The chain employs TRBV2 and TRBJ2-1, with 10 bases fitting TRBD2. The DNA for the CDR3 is TGTGCCAGCAGTTACCTAGCGGGAGACCCCTACAATGAGCAGTTCTTC. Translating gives CASSYLAGDPYNEQFF.